Sequencing of this T cell receptor beta chain was carried out in a study of response to subunit inactivated influenza vaccine. General study points: Each seasonal flu vaccination may recruit only limited new T cells, authors suggested.

V gave up 3 bases and J gave up 4 bases; unmatched junction bases: 5. Germline V gene sequence: CDR1 LNHDA, CDR2 SQIVND (reference sequence). The CDR3 sequence is 14 residues long. Notes on this clonotype: Its antigen is not identified.

One entry per CDR3 protein, called by TCRdb with MiXCR from the RT-PCR reads. The profile shows roughly 710,000 distinct CDR3 sequences, 14% of them singletons. This material consisted of PBMCs from blood, taken approximately 15 days before vaccination. The source of this sequence is a man over 45 who received an inactivated influenza vaccine. The gene calls are TRBV19 and TRBJ2-7, with 8 bases aligning to TRBD1. For the CDR3, the DNA is TGTGCCAGTAGTATTGGCAGGGGGCGGTACGAGCAGTACTTC. It specifies CASSIGRGRYEQYF.